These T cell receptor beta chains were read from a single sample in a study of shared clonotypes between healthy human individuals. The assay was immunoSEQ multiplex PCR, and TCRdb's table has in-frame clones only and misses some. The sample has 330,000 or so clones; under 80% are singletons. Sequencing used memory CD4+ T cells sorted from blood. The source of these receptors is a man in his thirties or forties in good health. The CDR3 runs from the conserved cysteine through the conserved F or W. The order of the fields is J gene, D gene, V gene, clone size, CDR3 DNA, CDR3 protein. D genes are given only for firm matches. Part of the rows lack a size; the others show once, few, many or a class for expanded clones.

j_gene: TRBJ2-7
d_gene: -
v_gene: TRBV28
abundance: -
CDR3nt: TGTGCCAGCAGTTTAAGCTCCTACGAGCAGTACTTC
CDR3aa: CASSLSSYEQYF

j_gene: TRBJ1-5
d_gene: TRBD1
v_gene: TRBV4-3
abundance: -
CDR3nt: TGCGCCAGCAGCCAAGCACAGGGGGACAATCAGCCCCAGCATTTT
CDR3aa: CASSQAQGDNQPQHF

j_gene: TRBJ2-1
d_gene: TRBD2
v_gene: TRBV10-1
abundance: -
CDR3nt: TGCGCCAGCAGTGAGCTGACTAGCGGGAGGGCCGTTGAGCAGTTCTTC
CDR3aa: CASSELTSGRAVEQFF

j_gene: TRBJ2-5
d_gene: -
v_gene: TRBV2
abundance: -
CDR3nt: TGTGCCAGCGCCCGTGCTAGCGTAGAGACCCAGTACTTC
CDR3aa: CASARASVETQYF

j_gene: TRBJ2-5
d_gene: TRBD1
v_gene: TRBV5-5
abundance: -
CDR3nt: TGTGCCAGCAGCCAACTGGGACAGCTCCAAGAGACCCAGTACTTC
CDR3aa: CASSQLGQLQETQYF

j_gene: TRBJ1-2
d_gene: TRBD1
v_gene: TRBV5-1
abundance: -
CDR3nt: TGCGCCAGCAGCTTGTTGTCCGACAGGGGGCATGGCTACACCTTC
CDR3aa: CASSLLSDRGHGYTF

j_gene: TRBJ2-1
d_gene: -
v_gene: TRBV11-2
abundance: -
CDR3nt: TGTGCCAGCAGAGATTGGACCCGAAGACTTTACAATGAGCAGTTCTTC
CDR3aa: CASRDWTRRLYNEQFF

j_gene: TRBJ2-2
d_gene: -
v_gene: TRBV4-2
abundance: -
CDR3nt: TGTGCCAGCAGCCAAGAGCTTGGAGACACCGGGGAGCTGTTTTTT
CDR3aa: CASSQELGDTGELFF

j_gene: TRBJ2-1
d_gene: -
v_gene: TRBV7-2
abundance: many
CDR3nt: TGTGCCAGCAGCTTAGGGCACAACAATGAGCAGTTCTTC
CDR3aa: CASSLGHNNEQFF

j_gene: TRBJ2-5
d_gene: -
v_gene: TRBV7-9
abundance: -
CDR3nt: TGTGCCAGCAGCCAGGACGGGACAACGACCCAGTACTTC
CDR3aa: CASSQDGTTTQYF

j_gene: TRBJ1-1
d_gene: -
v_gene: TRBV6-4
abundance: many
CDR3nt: TGTGCCAGCAGTGCGGGGTCGCGTACTGAAGCTTTCTTT
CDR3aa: CASSAGSRTEAFF

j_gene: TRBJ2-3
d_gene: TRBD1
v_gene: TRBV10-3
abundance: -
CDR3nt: TGTGCCATCAGTGGACAGGGGGATACGCAGTATTTT
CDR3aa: CAISGQGDTQYF

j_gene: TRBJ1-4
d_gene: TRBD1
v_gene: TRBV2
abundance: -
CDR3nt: TGTGCCAGCAGGGCAGGGGGCTCGGATGAAAAACTGTTTTTT
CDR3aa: CASRAGGSDEKLFF

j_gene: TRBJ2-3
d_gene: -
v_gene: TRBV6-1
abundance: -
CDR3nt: TGTGCCAGCAGTGAAGGCCAGGGGAGAACAGATACGCAGTATTTT
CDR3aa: CASSEGQGRTDTQYF

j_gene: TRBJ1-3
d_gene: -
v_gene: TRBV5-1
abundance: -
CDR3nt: TGCGCCAGCAGACAGGGTTTGAGTTCTAGTTCTGGAAACACCATATATTTT
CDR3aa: CASRQGLSSSSGNTIYF

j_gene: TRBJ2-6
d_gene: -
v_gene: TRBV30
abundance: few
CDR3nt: TGTGCCTGGAGTGCCGACTCTGGGGCCAACGTCCTGACTTTC
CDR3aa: CAWSADSGANVLTF

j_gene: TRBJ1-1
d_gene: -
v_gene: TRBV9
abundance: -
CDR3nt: TGTGCCAGCAGCGTAGGAGGACAGAACACTGAAGCTTTCTTT
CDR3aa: CASSVGGQNTEAFF

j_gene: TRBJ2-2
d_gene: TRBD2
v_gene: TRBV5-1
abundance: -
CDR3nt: TGCGCCAGCGGGGTAGCGGGAACCGGGGAGCTGTTTTTT
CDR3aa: CASGVAGTGELFF

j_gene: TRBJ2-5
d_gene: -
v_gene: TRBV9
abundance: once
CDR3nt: TGTGCCAGCAGCGCCCTGGAGGGGTTTTACGGAGAGACCCAGTACTTC
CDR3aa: CASSALEGFYGETQYF

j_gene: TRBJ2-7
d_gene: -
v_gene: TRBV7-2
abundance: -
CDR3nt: TGTGCCAGCAGCCCCGCTCGGAACGAGCAGTACTTC
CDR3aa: CASSPARNEQYF

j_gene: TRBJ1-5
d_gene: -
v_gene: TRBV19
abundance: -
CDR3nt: TGTGCCAGTAGTATACCAGGGAGGCAGCCCCAGCATTTT
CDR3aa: CASSIPGRQPQHF

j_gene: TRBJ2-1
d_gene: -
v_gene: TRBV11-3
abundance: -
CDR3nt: TGTGCCAGCAGCTTAGATCATGGAGGGGACAATGAGCAGTTCTTC
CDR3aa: CASSLDHGGDNEQFF

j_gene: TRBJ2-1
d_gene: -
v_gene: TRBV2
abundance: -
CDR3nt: TGTGCCAGCAAACGGGTGTTTTTGGATGAGCAGTTCTTC
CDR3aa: CASKRVFLDEQFF

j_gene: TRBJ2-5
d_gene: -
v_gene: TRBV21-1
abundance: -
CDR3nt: TGTGCCAGCAGCAAGAGGACTAGTAGGGGCTTGTACCAAGAGACCCAGTACTTC
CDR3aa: CASSKRTSRGLYQETQYF

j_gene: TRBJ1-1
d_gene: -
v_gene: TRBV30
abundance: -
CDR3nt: TGTGCCTGGAACCCCCAGGGGCCGGGGGGAGCTTTCTTT
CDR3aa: CAWNPQGPGGAFF

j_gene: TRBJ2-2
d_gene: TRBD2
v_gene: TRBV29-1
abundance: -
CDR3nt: TGCAGCGCCAAGACTAGCGGGCCACTCGGCGGGGAGCTGTTTTTT
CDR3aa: CSAKTSGPLGGELFF

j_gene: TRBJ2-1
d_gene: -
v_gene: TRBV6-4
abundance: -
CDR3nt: TGTGCCAGCAGTGACAGGTACAATGAGCAGTTCTTC
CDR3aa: CASSDRYNEQFF

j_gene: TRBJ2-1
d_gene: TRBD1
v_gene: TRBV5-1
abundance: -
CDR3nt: TGCGCCAGCAGTCCTGGGACAGGGAGGGATGAGCAGTTCTTC
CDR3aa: CASSPGTGRDEQFF